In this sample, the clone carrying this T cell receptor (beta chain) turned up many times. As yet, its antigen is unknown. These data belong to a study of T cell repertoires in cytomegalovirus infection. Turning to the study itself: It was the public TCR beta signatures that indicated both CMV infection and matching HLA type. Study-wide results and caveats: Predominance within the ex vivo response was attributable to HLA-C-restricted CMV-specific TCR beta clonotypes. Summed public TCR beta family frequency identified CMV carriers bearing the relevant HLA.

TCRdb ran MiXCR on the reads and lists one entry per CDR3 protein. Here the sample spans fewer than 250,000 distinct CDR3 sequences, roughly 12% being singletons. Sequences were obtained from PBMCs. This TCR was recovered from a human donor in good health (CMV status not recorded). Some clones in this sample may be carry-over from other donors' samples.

As DNA, the CDR3 is TGTGCCAGCAGCTTCGACAGGGTGAGGACTGAAGCTTTCTTT. This encodes CASSFDRVRTEAFF. The chain is built from TRBV7-8 and TRBJ1-1; 7 nucleotides agree with TRBD1. The ends lost 3 bases at V and 5 bases at J; junction bases unmatched: 6. The germline gives CDR1 SGHVS, CDR2 FQNEAQ. CDR3 length equals 14 residues.